The entry below gives a single TCR beta chain sequence along with its context. The sample belongs to a study of blood T cells in healthy people across ages. CDR3 length: 13 residues. Trimming pared 11 bases from V and 5 bases from J, leaving 16 bases between. Germline V CDR1 and CDR2: LNHDA, SQIVND (reference sequence). Alongside a J-beta primer mix, a sample-barcoded 5' primer served in a second PCR lasting about 6 to 12 cycles. Via MiXCR, TCRdb re-called the 5' RACE reads, giving one row per CDR3 protein. The sample has around 800,000 distinct CDR3 sequences; 50% to 65% are singletons. The TCR originated in a man older than 75 in good health. V usage is TRBV19 and J usage is TRBJ1-5; D perhaps matches TRBD1 (5 bases). Sequenced sample: blood. This CDR3 reads CACQDNLYQPQHF. The CDR3 DNA follows: TGTGCCTGTCAGGACAATCTCTATCAGCCCCAGCATTTT.